These 14 T cell receptor beta chains were sequenced from one sample in a study of T cells in Graves' hyperthyroidism and ophthalmopathy. The investigators amplified TCR beta CDR3 regions from RNA transcripts. A set of HTBI primers served as the primers for a first-round RT-PCR of the TCR CDR3. A single record per CDR3 protein comes from TCRdb applying MiXCR to the multiplex PCR reads. The data contain under 450,000 distinct CDR3 sequences, roughly 14% of them singletons. The sample consisted of blood. The receptors were gathered from a woman in her late teens or twenties with Graves' hyperthyroidism.

This clonotype was recorded at least ten times. This chain joins TRBV10-3 and TRBJ1-1; 7 bases agree with TRBD1. The CDR3 is 14 residues long. The V gene end was trimmed by 6 bases and the J gene end by 7 bases; junction bases not matched to a gene: 11. CDR1 is ENHRY and CDR2 is SYGVKD in the germline V gene. In DNA form, the CDR3 reads TGTGCCATCAGACCCGGGACAGAGGTCGGTGAAGCTTTCTTT. Its translation is CAIRPGTEVGEAFF.

In its sample, this clonotype was seen a few times. The rearrangement joins TRBV6-2 or TRBV6-3 to TRBJ2-7; D unclear. The CDR3 extends over 14 amino acids. Looked up from germline, CDR1 is MNHEY and CDR2 is SVGEGT. V dropped 6 bases and J dropped 3 bases, with 15 bases sitting between them. The CDR3 DNA follows: TGTGCCAGCAGCGAGACACTATCCTACTACGAGCAGTACTTC. It encodes CASSETLSYYEQYF.

This chain connects TRBV6-1 to TRBJ1-6; 7 bases agree with TRBD1. The CDR3 length is 13 residues. V trimming: 3 bases; J trimming: 8 bases; junction bases outside the gene matches: 1. Looked up from germline, CDR1 is MNHNS and CDR2 is SASEGT. In DNA form, the CDR3 reads TGTGCCAGCAGTGAGGGACAGTATTCACCCCTCCACTTT. It is translated as CASSEGQYSPLHF.

The chain recombines TRBV18 with TRBJ2-2; 8 positions agree with TRBD2. The CDR3 extends over 20 amino acids. V lost 0 bases to trimming and J lost 8 bases; unmatched junction nucleotides: 20. Germline V gene lookup returns CDR1 KGHSH and CDR2 LQKENI. The CDR3 DNA follows: TGTGCCAGCTCACCACCCCCCTTGTCGAGCGGGAGACTATTCGCTGGGGAGCTGTTTTTT. It specifies CASSPPPLSSGRLFAGELFF.

This clonotype was seen many times. The chain employs TRBV20-1 and TRBJ1-5; 7 positions agree with TRBD1. Trimming removed 5 bases from V and 3 bases from J; junction bases left unmatched: 7. The CDR3 covers 14 residues. CDR1 DFQATT and CDR2 SNEGSKA come from the germline V gene (reference sequence). The CDR3 DNA reads TGCAGTGCTTGGGCAGGGGGTACCAATCAGCCCCAGCATTTT. Amino acid sequence: CSAWAGGTNQPQHF.

This clonotype was seen many times. The CDR3 DNA is TGTGCCAGCAGCGGTGCGGGGACGGTGGCCACTGAAGCTTTCTTT. Translation gives CASSGAGTVATEAFF. This rearrangement joins TRBV5-5 to TRBJ1-1, with D possibly matching TRBD1 (5 bases). CDR3 length: 15 amino acids. Germline V gives CDR1 SGHKS, CDR2 YYEKEE (reference sequence). Trimming stripped 4 bases from V and 4 bases from J, with 17 bases between.

The chain links TRBV4-2 to TRBJ1-4; D gene unclear. This CDR3 comprises 16 residues. Germline CDR1 reads LGHNA; CDR2 reads YNFKEQ. Deletions cut 1 base from V and 0 bases from J, with 9 bases between. The chain's CDR3 is CASSQGSIATNEKLFF. CDR3 DNA sequence: TGTGCCAGCAGCCAAGGGTCAATTGCAACTAATGAAAAACTGTTTTTT.

The V gene is TRBV2, the J gene TRBJ1-1; 9 nucleotides agree with TRBD1. The CDR3 has 17 residues. Trimming removed 5 bases from V and 3 bases from J; junction bases left unmatched: 13. CDR1 and CDR2 (germline): SNHLY, FYNNEI. The CDR3 protein is CASSPRTGGAMDTEAFF. Written as DNA, the CDR3 is TGTGCCAGCAGTCCCCGAACAGGGGGCGCGATGGACACTGAAGCTTTCTTT.

The chain carries TRBV6-1 and TRBJ2-1, with a tentative D call TRBD2 (6 bases). The germline gives CDR1 MNHNS, CDR2 SASEGT. Trimming pared 1 base from V and 3 bases from J, leaving 13 bases between. The CDR3 is 16 amino acids. Here the CDR3 DNA reads TGTGCCAGCAGTGAAGAGGGCCGGGGGAGCTACAATGAGCAGTTCTTC. Translated: CASSEEGRGSYNEQFF.

A remark on this clonotype: A much larger clone sits a single nucleotide away, making a read error possible. This chain links TRBV6-4 with TRBJ2-2; D remains ambiguous. Germline V gives CDR1 MRHNA, CDR2 SNTAGT. The V and J ends lost 0 bases and 3 bases respectively, with 2 bases between them. This CDR3 is built from 13 residues. For the CDR3, the DNA is TGTGCCAGCAGTGACTCTTACACCGGGGAGCTGTTTTTT. This gives the protein CASSDSYTGELFF.

Many counts were recorded for this clonotype. The rearrangement uses TRBV15 and TRBJ1-1; D ambiguous. This CDR3 comprises 13 residues. Germline CDR1 is LNHNV and CDR2 is YYDKDF (reference sequence). Between the trimmed V and J ends, which lost 4 bases and 8 bases, there was a span of 14 bases. In nucleotides, the CDR3 is TGTGCCACCAGCAAATCTAGGGCAGCCGAAGCTTTCTTT. It translates to CATSKSRAAEAFF.

This clonotype was counted ten times or more. This rearrangement joins TRBV18 to TRBJ2-1; TRBD1 matches at 8 bases. This CDR3 is built from 14 residues. CDR1 and CDR2 from the germline V gene are KGHSH and LQKENI. After removal of 5 bases from V and 0 bases from J, the junction contained 0 bases not matched to a gene. CDR3 coding DNA: TGTGCCAGCTCAACAGGGGGCTCCTACAATGAGCAGTTCTTC. Residues: CASSTGGSYNEQFF.

This clonotype was seen at least ten times. DNA of the CDR3: TGTGCCAGCAGCCGATATAGCGGGAGGAGCACAGATACGCAGTATTTT. Its protein is CASSRYSGRSTDTQYF. V and J are TRBV7-9 and TRBJ2-3; 10 nucleotides align to TRBD2. Trimming took 5 bases from V and 0 from J; bases not matched to a gene: 5. The CDR3 is made up of 16 amino acids. CDR1 and CDR2 from the germline V gene are SEHNR and FQNEAQ (reference sequence).

This clonotype was observed many times. This chain links TRBV20-1 with TRBJ2-3; 7 bases match TRBD2. The trim removed 3 bases at V and 6 bases at J, leaving 0 bases unmatched. This CDR3 region has 11 residues. Per germline, CDR1 DFQATT and CDR2 SNEGSKA (reference sequence). Written as DNA, the CDR3 is TGCAGTGCTAGGGGGGGGGATACGCAGTATTTT. This codes for CSARGGDTQYF.